One and the same sample provided the 32 T cell receptor beta chains below, sequenced in a study of T cell changes during pregnancy in multiple sclerosis (dated by TCRdb to the late 2010s). The method was the immunoSEQ multiplex PCR assay. TCRdb stores this immuneACCESS table with in-frame sequences only. Part of the clones is absent; in the studies checked, under half of the shortfall reflects unresolved V genes, and no reason is known for the rest. This sample is represented by over 40,000 clones; around 90% of them were singletons. The biggest ten clones account for around 0.25% of the sample. The starting material was CD4+ T cells from peripheral blood mononuclear cells, obtained in the second trimester of pregnancy. These receptors all stem from a female donor with multiple sclerosis, enrolled in a pregnancy study.

Note on this clone: It is unclear where the CDR3 begins or ends on the DNA, so no DNA is shown, and the CDR3 is as TCRdb lists it. This chain uses TRBV6-1 with TRBJ2-2; no DNA check was done on the table's D call, TRBD1. The CDR3 is made up of 13 amino acids, end residues included. The germline V gene encodes CDR1 MNHNS and CDR2 SASEGT. The CDR3 is CASSVGQGTTEIF.

This chain joins TRBV21-1 and TRBJ2-7; TRBD2 was called by the table and not checked on the DNA. TRBV21-1 is classified as a pseudogene. The CDR3 runs 15 residues. In DNA form, the CDR3 reads TGTGCCAGCAGTTTCGCCGGGACTAGCGGTTACGAGCAGTACTTC. Amino acid sequence: CASSFAGTSGYEQYF.

The rearrangement uses TRBV7-9 and TRBJ2-2; TRBD2 might be the D (5 bases). There are 17 residues in the CDR3. Trimming took 1 base from V and 8 from J, leaving 20 bases between them. The germline V gene encodes CDR1 SEHNR and CDR2 FQNEAQ (reference sequence). The CDR3 spells CASSLDAPGVRTGELFF. CDR3 DNA sequence: TGTGCCAGCAGCTTAGACGCCCCTGGGGTTCGGACTGGGGAGCTGTTTTTT.

There are a few counts of this clone. The rearrangement links TRBV27 to TRBJ2-2, with D possibly TRBD1 on 6 matching bases. In germline, CDR1 is MNHEY, CDR2 SMNVEV (reference sequence). V lost 5 bases and J lost 6, with 13 bases in between. CDR3 length: 14 amino acids. CDR3 protein: CASSITQGSGELFF. The CDR3 nucleotides are TGTGCCAGCAGTATAACACAGGGCTCCGGGGAGCTGTTTTTT.

This clone was recorded once. This chain joins TRBV19 and TRBJ1-6; 9 bases map to TRBD1. The germline CDR1 and CDR2 sequences are LNHDA and SQIVND (reference sequence). The junction had 4 bases not matched to a gene; V was cut back by 7 bases and J by 9 bases. The CDR3 consists of 13 residues. CDR3 sequence: CASTGQGGSPLHF. CDR3 nucleotides: TGTGCCAGTACGGGACAGGGTGGTTCACCCCTCCACTTT.

The rearrangement joins TRBV6-5 to TRBJ2-2; D remains unclear. CDR3 size: 14 residues. Germline lookup yields CDR1 MNHEY and CDR2 SVGAGI. V lost 4 bases and J 1 base, leaving 7 bases between the germline ends. For the CDR3, the DNA is TGTGCCAGCAGTTCCGTTAGGAACACCGGGGAGCTGTTTTTT. Its protein product is CASSSVRNTGELFF.

The V call is TRBV5-4, the J call TRBJ1-1; D is possibly TRBD1 (5 bases). This CDR3 has 14 amino acids. From germline, CDR1 is SGHNT and CDR2 YYREEE (reference sequence). V was pared by 4 bases and J by 6 bases, with 16 bases between. Here the CDR3 reads CASSLNSRVAEAFF. The CDR3 DNA reads TGTGCCAGCAGCCTGAACAGCAGGGTCGCTGAAGCTTTCTTT.

The rearrangement links TRBV21-1 to TRBJ1-5. TRBV21-1 is labeled a pseudogene. The CDR3 has 17 residues. The CDR3 sequence: CASSKVMGYGGNQPQHF. The CDR3 DNA follows: TGTGCCAGCAGCAAAGTCATGGGGTACGGGGGCAATCAGCCCCAGCATTTT.

The V gene is TRBV10-1, the J gene TRBJ2-2; 7 nucleotides align to TRBD2. V gave up 4 bases and J gave up 6 bases; unmatched junction bases: 8. CDR1 and CDR2 from the germline V gene are WNHNN and SYGVQD (reference sequence). The CDR3 totals 15 residues. CDR3 loop: CASSARRGRAGELFF. In DNA form, the CDR3 reads TGCGCCAGCAGTGCCAGGCGGGGGAGGGCCGGGGAGCTGTTTTTT.

This chain connects TRBV18 to TRBJ1-1; D remains unclear. This CDR3 comprises 15 residues. V lost 3 bases and J 1 base, leaving 12 bases between the germline ends. Germline V gene lookup returns CDR1 KGHSH and CDR2 LQKENI. The DNA of the CDR3 is TGTGCCAGCTCACCTCAGGAGGCAACGAACACTGAAGCTTTCTTT. Translated, it gives CASSPQEATNTEAFF.

This chain uses TRBV27 with TRBJ2-7, with TRBD1 matching 7 bases. This CDR3 has 15 amino acids. The V and J ends lost 3 bases and 4 bases, in that order; junction bases with no gene match: 9. Germline CDR1 is MNHEY and CDR2 is SMNVEV (reference sequence). The CDR3 DNA sequence: TGTGCCAGCAGTTTGGCCGGGACAGCGTTTTACGAGCAGTACTTC. This sequence encodes CASSLAGTAFYEQYF.

The DNA for the CDR3 is TGTGCCATCAGTGTCGTCAATGAGCAGTTCTTC. Translating gives CAISVVNEQFF. This sequence joins TRBV10-3 and TRBJ2-1; D is undetermined. Germline CDR1 is ENHRY and CDR2 is SYGVKD. The CDR3 length is 11 residues. The V gene lost 4 bases and the J gene lost 6 bases, with 4 bases spanning the gap.

The table lists this clone with a count of one. The chain links TRBV6-4 to TRBJ2-1, with D possibly being TRBD1 (6 bases). Germline V gene sequence: CDR1 MRHNA, CDR2 SNTAGT. The CDR3 loop spans 14 amino acids. The V gene lost 3 bases and the J gene lost 8 bases, with 14 bases spanning the gap. In nucleotides, the CDR3 is TGTGCCAGCAGTGAAGGGGGAGAAGCCGATGAGCAGTTCTTC. This translates into CASSEGGEADEQFF.

The chain recombines TRBV5-6 with TRBJ1-6, with a possible D match to TRBD1 (6 bases). The CDR3 is 14 amino acids. V lost 4 bases, J lost 7 bases, and 12 bases lay in between. Germline V lookup: CDR1 SGHDT, CDR2 YYEEEE. This chain's CDR3 is CASSPYQGNSPLHF. The CDR3 DNA sequence: TGTGCCAGCAGCCCGTATCAGGGGAATTCACCCCTCCACTTT.

The rearrangement uses TRBV7-3 and TRBJ2-1; D perhaps matches TRBD1 (5 bases). This CDR3 comprises 13 residues. Between the trimmed V and J ends, which lost 3 bases and 5 bases, there was a span of 8 bases. Looked up from germline, CDR1 is SGHTA and CDR2 is FQGTGA. The CDR3 reads CASSFGRDNEQFF. The CDR3 DNA is TGTGCCAGCAGCTTCGGCAGGGACAATGAGCAGTTCTTC.

This chain links TRBV7-2 with TRBJ1-6; D is possibly TRBD1 (5 bases). This CDR3 has 19 residues. Between the trimmed V and J ends, which lost 7 bases and 6 bases, there was a span of 28 bases. CDR1 is SGHTA, CDR2 FQGNSA, per germline. CDR3 in DNA: TGTGCCAGCACCAACAAACCCCTTCTCAGGGCCGTAGGTAATTCACCCCTCCACTTT. It is translated as CASTNKPLLRAVGNSPLHF.

As concerns this clone: At one boundary the junction diverges from the germline segment, which might be a read error. The rearrangement joins TRBV7-7 to TRBJ2-2; D ambiguous. Germline V gene lookup returns CDR1 SSHAT and CDR2 FNYEAQ (reference sequence). This CDR3 spans 14 amino acids. The CDR3 region has the DNA TGTGCTAGCAGCTTAGATCGACTCCCCGGGGAGCTGTTTTTT. The encoded protein is CASSLDRLPGELFF.

The chain combines TRBV2 with TRBJ2-3, with 14 bases matching TRBD2. The CDR3 has 16 amino acids. Germline CDR1 reads SNHLY; CDR2 reads FYNNEI. J lost 5 bases, V lost 3 bases, and 4 bases had no gene match. The CDR3 sequence: CASSDSGLAGEDTQYF. CDR3 in DNA: TGTGCCAGCAGTGATTCGGGACTAGCGGGGGAAGATACGCAGTATTTT.

CDR3 DNA: TGCGCCAGCAGCTTGTATGGGGAGAGTGGAAACACCATATATTTT. Amino acid sequence: CASSLYGESGNTIYF. This sequence joins TRBV5-1 and TRBJ1-3; D is unresolved. The germline V and J ends were trimmed by 1 base and 3 bases, with 11 bases remaining between them. This CDR3 spans 15 amino acids. Germline V gene data show CDR1 as SGHRS and CDR2 as YFSETQ.

The V call is TRBV7-2, the J call TRBJ2-5; 9 positions match TRBD2. The V segment lost 1 base and the J segment 5 bases; nucleotides outside the gene matches: 8. The CDR3 runs 16 residues. Germline V gene lookup returns CDR1 SGHTA and CDR2 FQGNSA. This CDR3 reads CASSLDWRGGRETQYF. CDR3 nucleotides: TGTGCCAGCAGCTTAGATTGGCGGGGGGGCCGTGAGACCCAGTACTTC.

This sequence joins TRBV7-8 and TRBJ2-3, with TRBD2 matching over 10 bases. V gave up 1 base and J gave up 6 bases; unmatched junction bases: 7. CDR3 length: 16 amino acids. Germline V gene sequence: CDR1 SGHVS, CDR2 FQNEAQ. The chain's CDR3 is CASSLEKRGGRDTQYF. In DNA, the CDR3 is TGTGCCAGCAGCTTAGAGAAGCGGGGGGGCCGGGATACGCAGTATTTT.

The chain has TRBV5-6 and TRBJ2-2; tentative D call: TRBD2 (5 bases). Germline-derived CDR1 and CDR2 are SGHDT and YYEEEE. CDR3 length equals 14 residues. The V end lost 5 bases, the J end lost 5 bases, and 13 bases lay between the germline ends. This CDR3 is CASSNGMTTGELFF. The CDR3 nucleotides are TGTGCCAGCAGTAACGGGATGACTACCGGGGAGCTGTTTTTT.

To note about this clone: The junction differs from germline at one of its ends, possibly a read error. The chain has TRBV28 and TRBJ2-7; the D gene is possibly TRBD2 (6 bases). The CDR3 is 12 residues long. From germline, CDR1 is MDHEN and CDR2 SYDVKM. The CDR3 is CASSLSDYGQYF. Here the CDR3 DNA reads TGTGCCAGCAGTTTATCGGACTACGGGCAGTACTTC.

The J gene is TRBJ2-2, the V gene TRBV2, with D maybe TRBD1 (5 bases). V was clipped by 6 bases and J by 4 bases, with 18 bases between them. The CDR3 spans 16 residues. Germline V gene lookup returns CDR1 SNHLY and CDR2 FYNNEI. In nucleotides, the CDR3 is TGTGCCAGCAGCCCGCGGCGGACACAAGGCACCGGGGAGCTGTTTTTT. As protein: CASSPRRTQGTGELFF.

The chain couples TRBV9 to TRBJ2-1; D may be TRBD2 (6 bases). V lost 3 bases and J lost 5, with 9 bases in between. From germline, CDR1 is SGDLS and CDR2 YYNGEE. The CDR3 covers 13 residues. The CDR3 nucleotides are TGTGCCAGCAGCGAGGGGACTGACAATGAGCAGTTCTTC. Translated: CASSEGTDNEQFF. Complete variable domain (other parts from reference TRBV9 and TRBJ2-1): DSGVTQTPKHLITATGQRVTLRCSPRSGDLSVYWYQQSLDQGLQFLIQYYNGEERAKGNILERFSAQQFPDLHSELNLSSLELGDSALYFCASSEGTDNEQFFGPGTRLTVL.

This clone was recorded once. This chain links TRBV14 with TRBJ1-5; D perhaps matches TRBD1 (5 bases). The CDR3 has 14 amino acids. Trimming pared 4 bases from V and 2 bases from J, leaving 9 bases between. The germline CDR1 and CDR2 sequences are SGHDN and FVKESK. Written as DNA, the CDR3 is TGTGCCAGCAGCCCCACGGGGGGCAATCAGCCCCAGCATTTT. Residues: CASSPTGGNQPQHF.

The chain uses TRBV7-9 and TRBJ1-1; no definite D call. V shed 1 base and J shed 0 bases, with 15 bases lying between them. This CDR3 contains 17 residues. CDR1 SEHNR and CDR2 FQNEAQ come from the germline V gene (reference sequence). The CDR3: CASSLEVRGPLNTEAFF. CDR3 nucleotide sequence: TGTGCCAGCAGCTTAGAGGTCCGCGGGCCCCTGAACACTGAAGCTTTCTTT.

The CDR3 DNA follows: TGCGCCAGCAGGGCAGGGACAGGGGGAGTCTACGAGCAGTACTTC. It translates to CASRAGTGGVYEQYF. The chain links TRBV5-1 to TRBJ2-7, with 11 bases matching TRBD1. Germline V gene sequence: CDR1 SGHRS, CDR2 YFSETQ. This CDR3 has 15 amino acids. V gave up 5 bases and J gave up 3 bases; unmatched junction bases: 7.

The chain couples TRBV2 to TRBJ1-1, with 8 nucleotides matching TRBD1. The ends lost 8 bases at V and 4 bases at J; junction bases unmatched: 6. This CDR3 is built from 13 residues. In germline, CDR1 is SNHLY, CDR2 FYNNEI. The DNA of the CDR3 is TGTGCCAGCCGTAACGACAGGGGCACTGAAGCTTTCTTT. This gives the protein CASRNDRGTEAFF.

The CDR3 DNA sequence: TGTGCCAGCTACCCCTGGGGGGGGGACACTGAAGCTTTCTTT. Encoded protein: CASYPWGGDTEAFF. The V and J genes are TRBV2 and TRBJ1-1; possibly TRBD1 for D (5 bases). The V end was cut by 8 bases, the J end by 3 bases, with 16 bases between. CDR1 and CDR2 from the germline V gene are SNHLY and FYNNEI. This CDR3 region has 14 residues.

This chain uses TRBV6-6 with TRBJ2-7; the D gene is possibly TRBD1 (5 bases). Looked up from germline, CDR1 is MNHNY and CDR2 is SVGAGI (reference sequence). The CDR3 has 14 residues. V was shortened by 6 bases and J by 7 bases, with 19 bases between the two germline ends. The CDR3 DNA follows: TGTGCCAGCAGACGACCCAGGGCCACGGAGGAGCAGTACTTC. It encodes CASRRPRATEEQYF.

The rearrangement links TRBV7-8 to TRBJ2-1; D call uncertain. Germline V lookup: CDR1 SGHVS, CDR2 FQNEAQ. This CDR3 comprises 12 residues. V lost 1 base, J lost 8 bases, and 6 bases lay in between. The CDR3 protein is CASSLGEYEQFF. In DNA form, the CDR3 reads TGTGCCAGCAGCTTAGGAGAGTATGAGCAGTTCTTC. Combining the CDR3 with reference TRBV7-8 and TRBJ2-1 gives the whole variable domain GAGVSQSPRYKVAKRGQDVALRCDPISGHVSLFWYQQALGQGPEFLTYFQNEAQLDKSGLPSDRFFAERPEGSVSTLKIQRTQQEDSAVYLCASSLGEYEQFFGPGTRLTVL.